This T cell receptor beta chain was identified in a study of cytomegalovirus exposure and HLA in healthy donors. Study-level information: Early released data comprised tens of millions of unique TCRs from HLA-typed donors.

The PCR ran on 60 Vbeta and 13 Jbeta primers. The assay was immunoSEQ multiplex PCR, and TCRdb's table has in-frame clones only and misses some. The data contain fewer than 250,000 clones, about three quarters of them seen just once; the ten biggest clones take up roughly 2%. The CDR3 totals 15 residues. The V end was cut by 5 bases, the J end by 5 bases, with 15 bases between. Germline CDR1 is MNHNY and CDR2 is SVGAGI (reference sequence). The chain joins TRBV6-6 to TRBJ2-2, with TRBD1 as a possible D gene (6 bases). This sequence was found in a man younger than 30 in good health and CMV-seronegative. Source material: PBMCs. The CDR3 sequence: CASSPTTGWTGELFF. In nucleotides, the CDR3 is TGTGCCAGCAGTCCGACGACAGGTTGGACCGGGGAGCTGTTTTTT.